Below, 16 T cell receptor beta chains from the same sample are listed, as sequenced in a study of T-cell memory formation after mild COVID-19. Each CDR3 protein is one row after TCRdb ran MiXCR on the 5' RACE reads. The sample includes roughly 200,000 distinct CDR3 sequences, over 7.5% of them seen just once. The sample consisted of PBMCs or a T cell subset sorted from them (not recorded which). All receptors come from a man between 18 and 29 years old who had mild COVID-19 (a few samples of this study predate the infection). Cell type and time point are not known.

There are a few counts of this clonotype. V and J are TRBV6-5 and TRBJ2-7, with a possible D match to TRBD1 (5 bases). The CDR3 loop spans 14 amino acids. The V and J ends lost 2 bases and 0 bases respectively, with 8 bases between them. The germline CDR1 and CDR2 sequences are MNHEY and SVGAGI. The CDR3 DNA is TGTGCCAGCAGTTACGCAGACAGCTCCTACGAGCAGTACTTC. Its translation: CASSYADSSYEQYF.

This clonotype occurred many times. The chain joins TRBV10-3 to TRBJ2-3, with D perhaps being TRBD1 or TRBD2 (5 bases each). V was pared by 3 bases and J by 2 bases, with 9 bases between. The germline V gene has CDR1 ENHRY and CDR2 SYGVKD. This CDR3 has 14 amino acids. Written as DNA, the CDR3 is TGTGCCATCAGTGAATGGGGGTACACAGATACGCAGTATTTT. This translates into CAISEWGYTDTQYF.

This clonotype appeared a few times. The V and J genes are TRBV5-1 and TRBJ2-2; 9 bases match TRBD1. This CDR3 is built from 15 residues. With V trimmed by 3 bases and J by 1 base, 1 base remained unmatched. The germline V gene has CDR1 SGHRS and CDR2 YFSETQ. CDR3 amino acids: CASSSGQGNTGELFF. In nucleotides, the CDR3 is TGCGCCAGCAGCTCGGGACAGGGGAACACCGGGGAGCTGTTTTTT.

Regarding this clonotype: With a much larger clone just one base away, this may be a read error. The chain uses TRBV5-1 and TRBJ2-3, with D perhaps given as TRBD1 or TRBD2 (5 bases each). This CDR3 is 14 amino acids long. Germline-derived CDR1 and CDR2 are SGHRS and YFSETQ. This chain's CDR3 is CDSSPGTTTDTQYF. Written as DNA, the CDR3 is TGCGACAGCAGCCCTGGGACCACCACAGATACGCAGTATTTT.

The rearrangement uses TRBV28 and TRBJ2-7; no clear D. This CDR3 is 13 amino acids long. The ends were cut back, 8 bases at V and 0 bases at J, with 11 bases in the middle. CDR1 is MDHEN, CDR2 SYDVKM, per germline. The CDR3 spells CASSGPRSYEQYV. The CDR3 DNA reads TGTGCCAGCTCCGGGCCCCGCTCCTACGAGCAGTACGTC.

This clonotype was seen repeatedly, ten times or more. The chain recombines TRBV6-6 with TRBJ2-7; TRBD2 is a possible D gene (5 bases). This CDR3 region has 13 residues. Germline V gene lookup returns CDR1 MNHNY and CDR2 SVGAGI (reference sequence). The V and J ends lost 0 bases and 5 bases respectively, with 8 bases between them. The CDR3 region has the DNA TGTGCCAGCAGTTACTCTCCAGCGGACGAGCAGTACGTC. Translation: CASSYSPADEQYV.

This clonotype showed up many times. The chain couples TRBV7-2 to TRBJ2-1; unclear D gene. From germline, CDR1 is SGHTA and CDR2 FQGNSA. V was shortened by 5 bases and J by 10 bases, with 15 bases between the two germline ends. This CDR3 is 13 amino acids long. The DNA for the CDR3 is TGTGCCAGCAGCACCTATGAGGTCAGGGAGCAGTTCTTC. The encoded protein is CASSTYEVREQFF.

This clonotype was seen once. This chain links TRBV9 with TRBJ2-3; 7 bases line up with TRBD2. Germline V gene sequence: CDR1 SGDLS, CDR2 YYNGEE. Trimming took 0 bases from V and 5 from J; bases not matched to a gene: 6. This CDR3 comprises 15 residues. The CDR3 reads CASSVDQRGVDTQYF. Here the CDR3 DNA reads TGTGCCAGCAGCGTAGATCAGCGGGGTGTAGATACGCAGTATTTT.

Many counts were recorded for this clonotype. The rearrangement uses TRBV5-1 and TRBJ1-6; the D gene is possibly TRBD1 (6 bases). CDR1 and CDR2 (germline): SGHRS, YFSETQ. The CDR3 covers 13 residues. V was clipped by 7 bases and J by 7 bases, with 12 bases between them. In DNA, the CDR3 is TGCGCCAGCCGAACAGGGTCGAATTCACCCCTCCACTTT. Its protein product is CASRTGSNSPLHF.

In its sample, this clonotype was seen a few times. This rearrangement joins TRBV27 to TRBJ2-1; TRBD2 might be the D (7 bases). V lost 1 base and J 0 bases, leaving 13 bases between the germline ends. Germline V lookup: CDR1 MNHEY, CDR2 SMNVEV (reference sequence). The CDR3 has 17 residues. This CDR3 reads CASSLFGGPLSYNEQFF. CDR3 nucleotides: TGTGCCAGCAGTTTATTCGGGGGGCCACTCTCCTACAATGAGCAGTTCTTC.

The chain has TRBV3-1 and TRBJ2-7; no clear D. The CDR3 extends over 13 amino acids. The germline CDR1 and CDR2 sequences are LGHDT and YNNKEL (reference sequence). V was pared by 1 base and J by 1 base, with 5 bases between. This CDR3 is CASSQGWSYEQYF. The DNA for the CDR3 is TGTGCCAGCAGCCAAGGCTGGTCCTACGAGCAGTACTTC.

In regard to this clonotype: A junction boundary mismatches the germline segment, possibly from a read error. V and J are TRBV19 and TRBJ1-1; tentatively, D is TRBD1 (5 bases). The CDR3 covers 15 residues. The germline CDR1 and CDR2 sequences are LNHDA and SQIVND (reference sequence). The CDR3 coding sequence is TGTGCCGGTAGTATAATTAGCACAGGAAACACTGAAGCTTTCTTT. Amino acids: CAGSIISTGNTEAFF.

V gene TRBV18 combines with J gene TRBJ2-7; no clear D. This CDR3 has 15 residues. V lost 2 bases, J lost 2 bases, and 13 bases lay in between. Germline values: CDR1 KGHSH, CDR2 LQKENI. CDR3 protein: CASSPSRTHAYEQYF. The CDR3, as DNA: TGTGCCAGCTCACCATCTAGGACCCACGCCTACGAGCAGTACTTC.

This clonotype was detected only once. The chain couples TRBV5-1 to TRBJ1-2; 8 bases are shared with TRBD1. Germline values: CDR1 SGHRS, CDR2 YFSETQ. The length of the CDR3 is 14 residues. Trimming at V came to 0 bases and at J to 6 bases, leaving 4 bases not matched to a gene. The CDR3 sequence: CASSLGTGSDGYTF. As DNA, the CDR3 is TGCGCCAGCAGCTTGGGGACAGGGTCGGATGGCTACACCTTC. Combining the CDR3 with reference TRBV5-1 and TRBJ1-2 gives the whole variable domain KAGVTQTPRYLIKTRGQQVTLSCSPISGHRSVSWYQQTPGQGLQFLFEYFSETQRNKGNFPGRFSGRQFSNSRSEMNVSTLELGDSALYLCASSLGTGSDGYTFGSGTRLTVV.

CDR3 bases: TGTGCCACCAGTCCTAGCGGGGGGGTAACAGATACGCAGTATTTT. It encodes CATSPSGGVTDTQYF. This chain links TRBV24-1 with TRBJ2-3, with TRBD2 identical over 12 bases. Looked up from germline, CDR1 is KGHDR and CDR2 is SFDVKD. V lost 6 bases and J lost 3; bases outside the gene matches: 3. The CDR3 has 15 residues.

The chain carries TRBV10-3 and TRBJ2-7; 9 nucleotides line up with TRBD1. The CDR3 totals 13 residues. CDR1 and CDR2 (germline): ENHRY, SYGVKD. V lost 10 bases, J lost 3 bases, and 7 bases stayed unmatched. CDR3 nucleotide sequence: TGTGCCACCCAACCGGGACAGGGCTACGAGCAGTACTTC. This gives the protein CATQPGQGYEQYF.